The clone carrying this TCR beta chain appeared a few times. Antigen unknown. These data come from a study of cytomegalovirus exposure and HLA in healthy donors. Study details: Researchers previously reported finding 100 million or so unique TCR beta sequences from roughly 180 million T cells. Within an early data release were roughly 83 million unique TCRs drawn from HLA-typed donors. Study conclusions and caveats: Among the sequence variants, a highly shared cluster was likely an artifact of sequencing.

Vbeta (60) and Jbeta (13) primers were used in the PCR. Sequenced by immunoSEQ multiplex PCR; TCRdb stores in-frame clones only, minus some. The sample shows under 150,000 clones, 80% of them seen only once. The V and J ends lost 3 bases and 4 bases respectively, with 19 bases between them. Germline-derived CDR1 and CDR2 are GTSNPN and SVGIG (reference sequence). This CDR3 contains 15 residues. The chain has TRBV30 and TRBJ2-7; possible D gene TRBD1, 6 bases. The sequence was collected from a man aged 25-40 years in good health and CMV-seronegative. Material for sequencing was PBMCs. Here the CDR3 reads CAWRKQGGSLYEQYF. CDR3 sequence (DNA): TGTGCCTGGAGGAAGCAAGGGGGATCCTTGTACGAGCAGTACTTC.